Each of the 20 T cell receptor beta chains below was sequenced from the same sample in a study of cytotoxic CD8 clonotypes in ibrutinib-treated CLL. Sequencing used immunoSEQ multiplex PCR; TCRdb keeps in-frame clones, though not all of them. The table shows over 120,000 clones, with more than 75% occurring only once. Source: PBMCs, taken after 24 months of ibrutinib treatment. The receptors were gathered from a human donor with chronic lymphocytic leukemia.

This clone came up a few times. The gene calls are TRBV29-1 and TRBJ2-1; D is unclear. This CDR3 is 13 amino acids long. Germline CDR1 is SQVTM and CDR2 is ANQGSEA. Trimming took off 0 bases at V and 10 bases at J, with 13 bases between the two ends. CDR3 nucleotide sequence: TGCAGCGTTGAAGATAGGGCCATGGGGGAGCAGTTCTTC. Translation gives CSVEDRAMGEQFF.

This chain connects TRBV4-3 to TRBJ1-1; the D gene is possibly TRBD1 (5 bases). The CDR3 contains 14 residues. Trimming took 2 bases from V and 13 from J, leaving 20 bases between them. Germline CDR1 LGHNA, CDR2 YSLEER. CDR3 sequence (DNA): TGCGCCAGCAGCCAAACCCCCGGGACGGGCTTTGGTTTCTTT. The encoded protein is CASSQTPGTGFGFF.

This clone was detected a few times. The rearrangement links TRBV12-2 to TRBJ2-5. TRBV12-2 is termed a pseudogene. CDR3 length: 14 residues. CDR3 sequence (DNA): TGTGCAAGTCGCCCCCGGGGACCCCAAGAGACCCAGTACTTC. This translates into CASRPRGPQETQYF.

The V call is TRBV5-1, the J call TRBJ2-3; possible D gene TRBD1, 5 bases. The CDR3 contains 14 residues. V shed 0 bases and J shed 0 bases, with 5 bases lying between them. Germline values: CDR1 SGHRS, CDR2 YFSETQ. The chain's CDR3 is CASSLGQSTDTQYF. The CDR3 nucleotides read TGCGCCAGCAGCTTGGGACAGAGCACAGATACGCAGTATTTT.

The CDR3: CSVPPSGDSTDTQYF. The DNA for the CDR3 is TGCAGCGTTCCCCCCTCAGGGGACAGCACAGATACGCAGTATTTT. The chain links TRBV29-1 to TRBJ2-3; maybe TRBD1 (6 bases). The CDR3 is 15 amino acids. Germline V gene lookup returns CDR1 SQVTM and CDR2 ANQGSEA. V dropped 5 bases and J dropped 0 bases, with 15 bases sitting between them.

A single count supports this clone. The chain links TRBV27 to TRBJ2-1; 7 bases align to TRBD2. The V gene's germline CDR1 is MNHEY and CDR2 SMNVEV (reference sequence). The CDR3 runs 14 residues. With V trimmed by 5 bases and J by 5 bases, 6 bases remained unmatched. CDR3 in DNA: TGTGCCAGCAGTGCCGGGACTACACACAATGAGCAGTTCTTC. Amino acids: CASSAGTTHNEQFF.

This clone was counted once. V gene TRBV7-2 combines with J gene TRBJ2-1; 10 nucleotides align to TRBD1. Germline V gene data show CDR1 as SGHTA and CDR2 as FQGNSA. V was clipped by 5 bases and J by 7 bases; unmatched bases: 5. There are 14 residues in the CDR3. CDR3 coding DNA: TGTGCCAGCAGCCCGGACAGGGGGTATAATGAGCAGTTCTTC. Translating it yields CASSPDRGYNEQFF.

The sample holds a few counts of this clone. The chain recombines TRBV2 with TRBJ1-3; tentatively, D is TRBD1 (5 bases). Germline-derived CDR1 and CDR2 are SNHLY and FYNNEI. This CDR3 comprises 13 residues. Trimming shortened V by 4 bases and J by 9 bases, and 13 bases separated the two germline ends. The CDR3 sequence: CASSAGPAGTIYF. CDR3 DNA sequence: TGTGCCAGCAGTGCGGGACCTGCTGGCACCATATATTTT.

This clone came up once. V gene TRBV11-2 combines with J gene TRBJ1-1, with TRBD1 matching over 10 bases. The V and J ends lost 5 bases and 4 bases, in that order; junction bases with no gene match: 7. Germline V gene lookup returns CDR1 SGHAT and CDR2 FQNNGV. This CDR3 comprises 15 residues. CDR3 sequence (DNA): TGTGCCAGCAGCCCCGTGGGACAGGGGTTCACTGAAGCTTTCTTT. Residues: CASSPVGQGFTEAFF.

About this clone: At one boundary the junction diverges from the germline segment, which might be a read error. CDR3 DNA: TGTGCCAGCTCTCCCGGGCCCGCGGGTAGGGGGTCATTC. Its protein product is CASSPGPAGRGSF. The rearrangement links TRBV6-5 to TRBJ1-2, with TRBD1 as a possible D gene (6 bases). The CDR3 has 13 amino acids. CDR1 and CDR2 from the germline V gene are MNHEY and SVGAGI.

In its sample, this clone was seen a few times. CDR3 sequence: CSVGGGLGEKLFF. DNA for the CDR3: TGCAGCGTTGGCGGGGGGCTCGGGGAAAAACTGTTTTTT. The gene calls are TRBV29-1 and TRBJ1-4, with D maybe TRBD1 (6 bases). Per the germline V gene, CDR1 is SQVTM and CDR2 is ANQGSEA. The CDR3 consists of 13 residues. The V gene lost 4 bases and the J gene lost 8 bases, with 14 bases spanning the gap.

Here the CDR3 DNA reads TGCGCCAGCAGTCGGGGGACTAGGTTCTCCTACGAGCAGTACTTC. Protein sequence: CASSRGTRFSYEQYF. The chain has TRBV23-1 and TRBJ2-7, with TRBD2 identical over 8 bases. TRBV23-1 is annotated as an ORF whose role is uncertain. V trimming: 4 bases; J trimming: 0 bases; junction bases outside the gene matches: 5. The CDR3 length is 15 residues.

The V and J genes are TRBV5-1 and TRBJ2-2, with a tentative D call TRBD2 (5 bases). V dropped 5 bases and J dropped 6 bases, with 11 bases sitting between them. Germline CDR1 SGHRS, CDR2 YFSETQ. The CDR3 is made up of 13 amino acids. CDR3 nucleotide sequence: TGCGCCAGCAGACCCCTGGAGGCCGGGGAGCTGTTTTTT. Translation gives CASRPLEAGELFF.

The CDR3 here is CASSYSPGRGQETQYF. The CDR3 DNA reads as TGTGCCAGCAGTTACTCCCCCGGCAGGGGGCAAGAGACCCAGTACTTC. This chain connects TRBV6-6 to TRBJ2-5; 7 bases agree with TRBD1. Germline assignment: CDR1 MNHNY and CDR2 SVGAGI (reference sequence). J gave up 2 bases and V 0 bases, and 6 bases lay outside the gene matches. The CDR3 runs 16 residues.

The V and J genes are TRBV27 and TRBJ2-5; possible D gene TRBD2, 6 bases. The germline V gene has CDR1 MNHEY and CDR2 SMNVEV (reference sequence). The CDR3 is made up of 18 amino acids. V was pared by 3 bases and J by 4 bases, with 24 bases between. The CDR3 loop is CASSFRRLANSPRETQYF. The CDR3 DNA sequence: TGTGCCAGCAGTTTTCGTCGGCTAGCGAACTCCCCGCGAGAGACCCAGTACTTC.

This clone was recorded only once. The V and J genes are TRBV27 and TRBJ2-2, with no clear D. The CDR3 runs to 15 residues. Between the trimmed V and J ends, which lost 5 bases and 4 bases, there was a span of 14 bases. Germline values: CDR1 MNHEY, CDR2 SMNVEV (reference sequence). CDR3 sequence (DNA): TGTGCCAGCAGTCCCCGTACCGGCTTCACCGGGGAGCTGTTTTTT. This translates into CASSPRTGFTGELFF.

The CDR3, as DNA: TGTGCCAGCAGTCCGCCCCAGGGGCGCGCTGAAGCTTTCTTT. Translation gives CASSPPQGRAEAFF. The V and J genes are TRBV25-1 and TRBJ1-1, with D possibly TRBD1 on 6 matching bases. The CDR3 contains 14 residues. Germline CDR1 MGHDK, CDR2 SYGVNS. The V end lost 5 bases, the J end lost 6 bases, and 16 bases lay between the germline ends.

CDR3 protein: CASPRPNTGELFF. In DNA form, the CDR3 reads TGCGCCAGCCCAAGGCCGAACACCGGGGAGCTGTTTTTT. The V gene is TRBV5-1, the J gene TRBJ2-2; D ambiguous. Trimming took off 7 bases at V and 0 bases at J, with 7 bases between the two ends. The CDR3 runs 13 residues. CDR1 and CDR2 from the germline V gene are SGHRS and YFSETQ.

The rearrangement uses TRBV19 and TRBJ1-2; D perhaps matches TRBD1 (5 bases). The CDR3 totals 12 residues. Germline CDR1 LNHDA, CDR2 SQIVND (reference sequence). V lost 5 bases to trimming and J lost 7 bases, with 11 bases between them. The CDR3 reads CASSPGVRGYTF. CDR3 nucleotides: TGTGCCAGTAGTCCGGGGGTCCGTGGCTACACCTTC.

The gene calls are TRBV21-1 and TRBJ2-7; TRBD2 is the table's D call, not checked against the DNA. TRBV21-1 counts as a pseudogene. This CDR3 region has 14 residues. The CDR3 coding sequence is TGTGCCAGCAGCAAAGCGCGTTCTGCTTACGAGCAGTACTTC. Its translation is CASSKARSAYEQYF.